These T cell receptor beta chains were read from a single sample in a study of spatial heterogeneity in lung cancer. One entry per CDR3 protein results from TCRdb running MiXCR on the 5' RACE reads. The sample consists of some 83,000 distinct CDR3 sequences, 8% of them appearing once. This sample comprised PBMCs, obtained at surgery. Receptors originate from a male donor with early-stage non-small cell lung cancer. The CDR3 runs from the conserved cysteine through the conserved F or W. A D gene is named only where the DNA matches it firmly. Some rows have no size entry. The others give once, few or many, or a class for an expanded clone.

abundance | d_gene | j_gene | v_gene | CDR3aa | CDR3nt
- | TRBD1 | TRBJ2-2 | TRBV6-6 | CASSPPGQGKTGELFF | TGTGCCAGCAGCCCTCCGGGACAGGGAAAAACCGGGGAGCTGTTTTTT
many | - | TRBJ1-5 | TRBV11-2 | CASSLGLGNQPQHF | TGTGCCAGCAGCTTAGGTTTGGGGAATCAGCCCCAGCATTTT
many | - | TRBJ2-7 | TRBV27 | CADPTPRHEQYF | TGTGCCGATCCCACTCCTCGTCACGAGCAGTACTTC
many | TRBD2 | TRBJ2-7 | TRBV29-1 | CSVETPSGNVYEQYF | TGCAGCGTTGAAACGCCTAGCGGGAATGTCTACGAGCAGTACTTC
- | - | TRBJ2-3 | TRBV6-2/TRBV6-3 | CASQLGSTDTQYF | TGTGCCAGCCAACTTGGGTCCACAGATACGCAGTATTTT
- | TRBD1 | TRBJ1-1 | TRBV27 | CASSLTGANTEAFF | TGTGCCAGCAGTTTGACAGGGGCGAACACTGAAGCTTTCTTT
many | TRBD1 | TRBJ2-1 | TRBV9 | CASSPTTGTGANEQFF | TGTGCCAGCAGCCCTACCACCGGGACAGGGGCCAATGAGCAGTTCTTC
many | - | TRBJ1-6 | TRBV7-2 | CASSLPSSPLHF | TGTGCCAGCAGCCTTCCGTCTTCACCCCTCCACTTT
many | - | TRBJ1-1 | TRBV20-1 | CSAYLQGETEAFF | TGCAGTGCGTATCTACAGGGTGAGACTGAAGCTTTCTTT
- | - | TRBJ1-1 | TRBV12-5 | CASGLNRDTEAFF | TGTGCTAGTGGCCTCAACCGGGACACTGAAGCTTTCTTT